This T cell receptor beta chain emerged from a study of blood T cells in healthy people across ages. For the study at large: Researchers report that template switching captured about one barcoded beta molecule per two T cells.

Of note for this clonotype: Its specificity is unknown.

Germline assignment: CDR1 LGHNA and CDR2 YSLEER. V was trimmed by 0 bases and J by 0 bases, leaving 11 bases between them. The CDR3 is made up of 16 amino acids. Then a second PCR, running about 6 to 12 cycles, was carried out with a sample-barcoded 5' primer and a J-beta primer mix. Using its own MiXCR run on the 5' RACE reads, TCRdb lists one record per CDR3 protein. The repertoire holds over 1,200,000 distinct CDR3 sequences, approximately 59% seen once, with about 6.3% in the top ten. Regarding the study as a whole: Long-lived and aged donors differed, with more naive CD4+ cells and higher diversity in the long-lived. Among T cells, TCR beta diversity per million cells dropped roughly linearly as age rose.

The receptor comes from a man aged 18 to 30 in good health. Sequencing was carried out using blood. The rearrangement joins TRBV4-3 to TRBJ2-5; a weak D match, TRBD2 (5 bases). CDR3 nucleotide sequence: TGCGCCAGCAGCCAAGATCGGGGAAGCAACCAAGAGACCCAGTACTTC. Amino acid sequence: CASSQDRGSNQETQYF.